This T cell receptor (beta chain) was sequenced during a study of blood T cell repertoires in COVID-19. The overall study: Researchers got acute and convalescent COVID-19 samples from the United States, Italy and Spain.

In the study's own analysis: By means of reference gene primer amplification, nucleated cell counts were estimated. Clones were read by immunoSEQ multiplex PCR, and TCRdb kept only the in-frame ones, dropping some. V and J calls plus clone size are reproduced from that table; the DNA served to infer D and trimming. The profile shows 55,000 to 65,000 clones, 75% to 80% of them singletons. The junction had 14 bases not matched to a gene; V was cut back by 6 bases and J by 5 bases. The CDR3 runs 16 residues. Germline V gene lookup returns CDR1 LNHDA and CDR2 SQIVND (reference sequence). The sequenced sample was peripheral blood. The V call is TRBV19, the J call TRBJ2-5; 8 nucleotides agree with TRBD1. This clonotype was obtained from a human donor in a cohort sampled during active COVID-19. CDR3 residues: CASRDTGRGLGETQYF. The CDR3 DNA follows: TGTGCCAGTAGGGATACTGGCAGGGGGCTGGGGGAGACCCAGTACTTC.